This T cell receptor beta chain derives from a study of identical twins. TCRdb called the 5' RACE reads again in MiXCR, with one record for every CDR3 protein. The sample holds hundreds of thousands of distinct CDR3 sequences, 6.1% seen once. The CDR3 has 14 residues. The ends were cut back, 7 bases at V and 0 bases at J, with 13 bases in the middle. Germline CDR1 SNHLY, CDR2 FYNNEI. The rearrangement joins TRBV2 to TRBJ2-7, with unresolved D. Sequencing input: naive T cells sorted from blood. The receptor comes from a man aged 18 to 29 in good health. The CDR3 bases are TGTGCCAGCACTGCGGCCCGGGCCTCCTACGAGCAGTACGTC. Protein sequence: CASTAARASYEQYV.